These T cell receptor beta chains were read from a single sample in a study of control samples from healthy donors and cancer patients. Libraries were prepared by immunoSEQ multiplex PCR; TCRdb keeps only in-frame clonotypes and omits some of them. Seen here are 150,000 to 200,000 clones, around 88% observed once, and the top ten hold nearly 5%. The source material was blood. Every receptor here comes from a woman aged 25 to 39 in good health. The CDR3 runs from the conserved cysteine through the conserved F or W. D genes are given only for firm matches. Clone size is stated in some rows and not others, as once, few, many or a class when expanded.

j_call d_call clone_size v_call cdr3_nt cdr3_aa
TRBJ2-6 . . TRBV27 TGTGCCAGCAGCGTCTCTGGGGCCAACGTCCTGACTTTC CASSVSGANVLTF
TRBJ1-5 . . TRBV25-1 TGTGCCAGCAGTGAATATGGGGGAAACCAGCCCCAGCATTTT CASSEYGGNQPQHF
TRBJ2-2 TRBD1 . TRBV7-9 TGTGCCAGCCCTAGGGGGCGGGCGAACACCGGGGAGCTGTTTTTT CASPRGRANTGELFF
TRBJ2-6 . . TRBV2 TGTGCCAGCAGTTTACAGGGTTGGGCCAACGTCCTGACTTTC CASSLQGWANVLTF
TRBJ2-7 . . TRBV7-8 TGTGCCAGCAGCTACCCCAGTCGGTTAATCGGGGAGCAGTACTTC CASSYPSRLIGEQYF
TRBJ2-7 TRBD2 . TRBV12-5 TGTGCTAGTTATATGGGGGGCAATCGCGGGAGGGTGGGCGAGCAGTACTTC CASYMGGNRGRVGEQYF
TRBJ2-5 . . TRBV24-1 TGTGCCACCAGTGAAGGGAGTGCAGAGACCCAGTACTTC CATSEGSAETQYF
TRBJ2-3 . . TRBV9 TGTGCCAGCAGCGTGGAAGATTCCACAGATACGCAGTATTTT CASSVEDSTDTQYF
TRBJ2-7 . . TRBV4-2 TGTGCCAGCAGCCGAGGGGGTAATTACGAGCAGTACTTC CASSRGGNYEQYF
TRBJ1-4 . once TRBV5-1 TGCGCCAGCAGCGTGGGACGCGGGAGGGAAAAACTGTTTTTT CASSVGRGREKLFF
TRBJ2-7 TRBD2 . TRBV28 TGTGCCAGCAGCCGTCCGGGCGGGAGGGTAAAGCAGTACTTC CASSRPGGRVKQYF
TRBJ1-6 TRBD1 . TRBV2 TGTGCCAGCAGTGAATCAGGGGGAGGATATAATTCACCCCTCCACTTT CASSESGGGYNSPLHF
TRBJ2-1 . few TRBV19 TGTGCCAGTAGTAAGGGAGGTTCTCCGACTTACAATGAGCAGTTCTTC CASSKGGSPTYNEQFF
TRBJ1-4 . once TRBV10-3 TGTGCCATCAGTGAACAGAGTAATGAAAAACTGTTTTTT CAISEQSNEKLFF
TRBJ2-3 . . TRBV18 TGTGCCAGCTCACCAGGTCTTGGGGGCACAGATACGCAGTATTTT CASSPGLGGTDTQYF
TRBJ2-3 TRBD1 . TRBV28 TGTGCCAGCAGAGGGGGCTTCTATAACACAGATACGCAGTATTTT CASRGGFYNTDTQYF
TRBJ1-5 . few TRBV6-5 TGTGCCAGCGTGGTAACCACAGGGAGCAATCAGCCCCAGCATTTT CASVVTTGSNQPQHF
TRBJ1-1 . . TRBV7-9 TGTGCCAGCACCTCCCGGGGGAAAGGCAACACTGAAGCTTTCTTT CASTSRGKGNTEAFF
TRBJ2-2 TRBD1 . TRBV5-1 TGCGCCAGCAGCCGGACAGGGGAAGGGGAGCTGTTTTTT CASSRTGEGELFF
TRBJ2-1 TRBD2 . TRBV29-1 TGCAGCGCTTCCAAGCGGGGAATTTCGAATGAGCAGTTCTTC CSASKRGISNEQFF
TRBJ1-5 . . TRBV6-5 TGTGCCAGCAGCAGGGATTTTGGTCAGCCCCAGCATTTT CASSRDFGQPQHF
TRBJ1-2 TRBD1 . TRBV19 TGTGCCAGTACTATAACAGGGGGCACGAACTATGGCTACACCTTC CASTITGGTNYGYTF
TRBJ1-6 . . TRBV29-1 TGCAGCGTTGAAGAGGGGAGGACCCTCCACTTT CSVEEGRTLHF
TRBJ2-1 . . TRBV2 TGTGCCAGCAGTTTTACAGGGGACTCCCCCAATGAGCAGTTCTTC CASSFTGDSPNEQFF
TRBJ2-5 . . TRBV6-5 TGTGCCAGCAGTTACGGCGGGGGCGGGGAGACCCAGTACTTC CASSYGGGGETQYF
TRBJ2-2 . . TRBV10-3 TGTGCCACACGGGACGCGAACACCGGGGAGCTGTTTTTT CATRDANTGELFF
TRBJ1-1 TRBD1 . TRBV6-4 TGTGCCAGCAGCGACAGGGGGGACACTGAAGCTTTCTTT CASSDRGDTEAFF
TRBJ2-3 TRBD2 . TRBV9 TGTGCCAGCGGACTAGTAGGTGGTACGCAGTATTTT CASGLVGGTQYF
TRBJ2-2 TRBD2 . TRBV9 TGTGCCAGCAGCGTAGACCCGGGGGGGGTCGGGGAGCTGTTTTTT CASSVDPGGVGELFF
TRBJ1-2 . . TRBV7-8 TGTGCCAGCAGCTTAGTGCCGGGGTTTGACTATGGCTACACCTTC CASSLVPGFDYGYTF
TRBJ2-1 . . TRBV11-3 TGTGCCAGCAGCCGCGCCGGGACCCCTTTGAATGAGCAGTTCTTC CASSRAGTPLNEQFF
TRBJ1-4 . . TRBV6-1 TGTGCCAGCAGTGAAGTATGGGTGGGAGAAAAACTGTTTTTT CASSEVWVGEKLFF
TRBJ2-1 TRBD2 . TRBV5-1 TGCGCCAGCAGCAATGGACTAGCGGGGGGGCCGGGTGAGCAGTTCTTC CASSNGLAGGPGEQFF
TRBJ1-1 . . TRBV30 TGTGCCTGGAGTGTACTCGAACGGGCTTTCTTT CAWSVLERAFF
TRBJ1-4 . . TRBV20-1 TGCAGTGCTAGATTGGATGAAAAACTGTTTTTT CSARLDEKLFF
TRBJ1-4 TRBD1 few TRBV6-5 TGTGCCAGCAGTATGGACAGGGGCGAAAAACTGTTTTTT CASSMDRGEKLFF
TRBJ1-2 TRBD1 . TRBV2 TGTGCCAGCAGTGAGTCAGGGACAGGGGACTACACCTTC CASSESGTGDYTF
TRBJ2-1 . . TRBV5-1 TGCGCCAGCAGCTTGGATGGCAGTAGGGAGCAGTTCTTC CASSLDGSREQFF
TRBJ2-1 TRBD2 . TRBV28 TGTGCCAGCAGCCCTCCGGGTAGCGGGAGAATTAATGAGCAGTTCTTC CASSPPGSGRINEQFF
TRBJ1-2 . . TRBV27 TGTGCCAGCAGTTTGGGGCAGGGCTTTGGCTACACCTTC CASSLGQGFGYTF
TRBJ1-1 . once TRBV3-1/TRBV3-2 TGTGCCAGCAGCCAAGCCCCGCAAGCTGAAGCTTTCTTT CASSQAPQAEAFF
TRBJ1-1 TRBD1 . TRBV2 TGTGCCAGCAGTCGCCCACTGACAGGGGAGACGAACACTGAAGCTTTCTTT CASSRPLTGETNTEAFF
TRBJ1-5 . . TRBV6-5 TGTGCCAGCATGTTGTTTAGCAATCAGCCCCAGCATTTT CASMLFSNQPQHF
TRBJ2-3 . . TRBV27 TGTGCCAGCAGAGGCGGTTCCACAGATACGCAGTATTTT CASRGGSTDTQYF
TRBJ1-3 . . TRBV19 TGTGCCAGTAGCCTTGGGGCCACCATATATTTT CASSLGATIYF
TRBJ2-7 TRBD2 . TRBV4-1 TGCGCCAGCAGCCAAGTTGAGTCGGGACTAGCGGACTACGAGCAGTACTTC CASSQVESGLADYEQYF